The present entry profiles one T cell receptor (beta chain) with its context. At one end the junction does not follow the germline gene, possibly because of a read error. This sample is drawn from a study of shared clonotypes between healthy human individuals. Naive CD4+ cells were CD45RA-selected; the remaining cells were memory. Data came from immunoSEQ multiplex PCR; TCRdb stores just in-frame clones and leaves some out. The sample holds about 1.1 million clones, roughly 80% seen once. The sequenced sample was memory CD4+ T cells from PBMCs. The sample's subset: CD45RA-negative fraction. This receptor was taken from a man aged 18 to 30 in good health. Some clones in this sample may be carry-over from other donors' samples.

The CDR3 coding sequence is TGTGCCAGCAGTTTCTGGAGGTACGGGCAGTACTTC. Encoded protein: CASSFWRYGQYF. The gene calls are TRBV28 and TRBJ2-7; a possible D gene is TRBD2 (5 bases). CDR1 and CDR2 (germline): MDHEN, SYDVKM. CDR3 length: 12 amino acids.